These 15 T cell receptor beta chains were sequenced from one sample in a study of T cell responses to AZD1222 COVID-19 vaccine (dated by TCRdb to the early 2020s). The time point label for this specimen denotes: about 28 days (+/-7) after the second vaccine dose. In the paper's terms, the treatment or condition label means: meningococcal conjugate vaccine given as trial control. To prepare the library, the immunoSEQ multiplex PCR assay was applied. Here the immuneACCESS table is served through TCRdb, limited to in-frame sequences with V and J called. Missing clones are a known gap in these copies; in checked studies unresolved V genes cover under half, and the rest lacks a known reason. This sample has under 150,000 clones in its table, and approximately 85% of those were observed once. Of the sample, approximately 8% falls within the top ten clones. This specimen consisted of peripheral blood, obtained 28 days after the second dose of the MenACWY control vaccine. Receptor source: an adult who received the MenACWY meningococcal vaccine as a control.

V gene TRBV6-5 combines with J gene TRBJ2-1, with 8 bases lining up with TRBD2. The J segment lost 0 bases and the V segment lost 9 bases, leaving 4 bases of the junction unmatched. This CDR3 contains 14 residues. Germline values: CDR1 MNHEY, CDR2 SVGAGI. CDR3 sequence: CASHGGASYNEQFF. DNA for the CDR3: TGTGCCAGTCACGGGGGGGCCTCCTACAATGAGCAGTTCTTC.

V and J are TRBV24-1 and TRBJ1-5, with 8 bases lining up with TRBD1. CDR1 and CDR2 (germline): KGHDR, SFDVKD. The CDR3 is 16 amino acids. V lost 2 bases, J lost 5 bases, and 7 bases stayed unmatched. CDR3 in DNA: TGTGCCACCAGTGATTCCCAGGACAGGGTTCATCAGCCCCAGCATTTT. Encoded protein: CATSDSQDRVHQPQHF.

The DNA of the CDR3 is TGTGCCAGCAGCGTAGTTGGGGGGACTAATGAAAAACTGTTTTTT. It yields the protein CASSVVGGTNEKLFF. V usage is TRBV9 and J usage is TRBJ1-4, with a weak D call TRBD1 (5 bases). Germline CDR1 reads SGDLS; CDR2 reads YYNGEE. Trimming pared 0 bases from V and 2 bases from J, leaving 8 bases between. The CDR3 totals 15 residues.

This chain connects TRBV6-1 to TRBJ1-5; 7 bases are shared with TRBD1. The germline V gene has CDR1 MNHNS and CDR2 SASEGT. The junction had 9 bases not matched to a gene; V was cut back by 3 bases and J by 4 bases. The CDR3 length is 16 residues. CDR3 DNA: TGTGCCAGCAGTGATCGGAAGGGGGCTAAGAATCAGCCCCAGCATTTT. The encoded protein is CASSDRKGAKNQPQHF.

The chain uses TRBV12-1 and TRBJ2-7; TRBD2, the D gene given by the table, was not confirmed from the DNA. TRBV12-1 is marked as a pseudogene. CDR3 size: 14 residues. The CDR3 loop is CASSFGARTYEQYF. In nucleotides, the CDR3 is TGTGCCAGCAGCTTCGGAGCGCGCACCTACGAGCAGTACTTC.

The CDR3 protein is CASSIGSNTGELFF. CDR3 nucleotide sequence: TGTGCCAGTAGTATTGGGTCTAACACCGGGGAGCTGTTTTTT. The rearrangement uses TRBV19 and TRBJ2-2, with D uncertain. The CDR3 is made up of 14 amino acids. Germline loops: CDR1 LNHDA, CDR2 SQIVND (reference sequence). The V end lost 3 bases, the J end lost 2 bases, and 7 bases lay between the germline ends. The full variable domain, with the rest looked up from reference TRBV19 and TRBJ2-2, is DGGITQSPKYLFRKEGQNVTLSCEQNLNHDAMYWYRQDPGQGLRLIYYSQIVNDFQKGDIAEGYSVSREKKESFPLTVTSAQKNPTAFYLCASSIGSNTGELFFGEGSRLTVL.

This clone was detected once. The chain is built from TRBV15 and TRBJ1-1, with D unclear. The CDR3 runs 15 residues. V gave up 0 bases and J gave up 0 bases, with 8 bases separating them. Germline V gene data show CDR1 as LNHNV and CDR2 as YYDKDF (reference sequence). For the CDR3, the DNA is TGTGCCACCAGCAGAGAACGGCTTATGAACACTGAAGCTTTCTTT. Protein sequence: CATSRERLMNTEAFF.

This clone showed up just once. The chain couples TRBV29-1 to TRBJ1-1; TRBD1 aligns across 7 bases. The germline gives CDR1 SQVTM, CDR2 ANQGSEA. CDR3 size: 13 residues. The V gene end was trimmed by 6 bases and the J gene end by 0 bases; junction bases not matched to a gene: 4. The CDR3 DNA sequence: TGCAGCGTCAACAGGGGCATGAACACTGAAGCTTTCTTT. Protein product: CSVNRGMNTEAFF.

The chain links TRBV5-1 to TRBJ2-1; 9 nucleotides align to TRBD2. The CDR3 has 22 residues. Germline V gives CDR1 SGHRS, CDR2 YFSETQ. With V trimmed by 0 bases and J by 6 bases, 25 bases remained unmatched. The CDR3 region has the DNA TGCGCCAGCAGCTTGGACTCCCCCGGGCGGGGGGGCTATCGTACCCCTCCCAATGAGCAGTTCTTC. Translated: CASSLDSPGRGGYRTPPNEQFF.

The chain combines TRBV7-8 with TRBJ2-7; no clear D gene. Trimming shortened V by 0 bases and J by 2 bases, and 11 bases separated the two germline ends. There are 15 residues in the CDR3. Germline assignment: CDR1 SGHVS and CDR2 FQNEAQ. Here the CDR3 reads CASSLARVAAYEQYV. The CDR3 nucleotides read TGTGCCAGCAGCTTAGCGCGCGTGGCAGCCTACGAGCAGTACGTC.

This clone was recorded only once. This sequence joins TRBV7-9 and TRBJ2-1, with D unclear. CDR1 and CDR2 (germline): SEHNR, FQNEAQ (reference sequence). Trimming stripped 10 bases from V and 5 bases from J, with 15 bases between. The length of the CDR3 is 13 residues. CDR3 amino acids: CATRSQINNEQFF. CDR3 coding DNA: TGTGCCACCAGGTCCCAGATCAACAATGAGCAGTTCTTC.

The chain carries TRBV6-5 and TRBJ1-5; D is unresolved. This CDR3 has 14 amino acids. V was trimmed by 4 bases and J by 1 base, leaving 8 bases between them. CDR1 is MNHEY, CDR2 SVGAGI, per germline. The CDR3 reads CASSSGGSNQPQHF. CDR3 nucleotides: TGTGCCAGCAGTTCAGGAGGCAGCAATCAGCCCCAGCATTTT.

This clone was picked up a small number of times. CDR3 protein: CASSLAFGRGNTEAFF. The CDR3 DNA reads as TGTGCCAGCAGCTTAGCTTTCGGAAGGGGGAACACTGAAGCTTTCTTT. The V call is TRBV7-2, the J call TRBJ1-1; a possible D gene is TRBD1 (5 bases). V lost 0 bases, J lost 1 base, and 12 bases lay in between. Germline assignment: CDR1 SGHTA and CDR2 FQGNSA. CDR3 length: 16 residues.

The chain is built from TRBV4-1 and TRBJ1-1, with D possibly TRBD1 on 5 matching bases. Germline assignment: CDR1 MGHRA and CDR2 YSYEKL. V gave up 0 bases and J gave up 4 bases, with 6 bases separating them. This CDR3 is 13 amino acids long. The CDR3 sequence is CASSQEQGTEAFF. The CDR3 DNA is TGCGCCAGCAGCCAAGAGCAGGGCACTGAAGCTTTCTTT.

This clone was seen just once. This chain connects TRBV30 to TRBJ2-1; TRBD2 matches 12 bases. The CDR3 length is 14 residues. J gave up 7 bases and V 6 bases, and 7 bases lay outside the gene matches. Per the germline V gene, CDR1 is GTSNPN and CDR2 is SVGIG (reference sequence). CDR3 nucleotides: TGTGCCTGCGGAGGACTAGCGGGATATAATGAGCAGTTCTTC. It yields the protein CACGGLAGYNEQFF.